This TCR beta chain was captured in a study of control samples from healthy donors and cancer patients. V lost 3 bases and J 7 bases, leaving 8 bases between the germline ends. Germline CDR1 KGHDR, CDR2 SFDVKD. The CDR3 consists of 12 residues. Sequenced by immunoSEQ multiplex PCR; TCRdb stores in-frame clones only, minus some. The data hold about 170,000 clones, with 93% observed a single time. The sample taken for sequencing was blood. The receptor comes from a woman aged 60 to 75 in good health. The J gene is TRBJ1-2, the V gene TRBV24-1; D call uncertain. CDR3 sequence reads: CATSDDWGGYTF. The DNA for the CDR3 is TGTGCCACCAGTGATGACTGGGGTGGCTACACCTTC.